The 29 T cell receptor beta chains listed next were all sequenced from one sample in a study of blood T cell repertoires in COVID-19. Profiling relied on immunoSEQ multiplex PCR, and the TCRdb table lists in-frame clones only, not all of them. The repertoire consists of fewer than 600,000 clones, with 70% to 90% occurring once and the leading ten covering less than 2%. Sequencing was performed on PBMCs or T cells enriched from blood (not recorded which). The receptors originated from a woman in her forties who had recovered from COVID-19.

This clone came up a few times. This chain uses TRBV19 with TRBJ2-1; no firm D call. The CDR3 spans 15 residues. V shed 3 bases and J shed 0 bases, with 9 bases lying between them. Germline CDR1 and CDR2: LNHDA and SQIVND (reference sequence). The CDR3 bases are TGTGCCAGTAGTATTATGCCTAGCTCCTACAATGAGCAGTTCTTC. Its translation is CASSIMPSSYNEQFF.

This clone was counted only a few times. The CDR3 loop is CASSQAVSAQETQYF. CDR3 nucleotides: TGTGCCAGCAGCCAAGCAGTCTCTGCACAAGAGACCCAGTACTTC. The chain uses TRBV3-1 (or the pseudogene TRBV3-2) and TRBJ2-5; D uncertain. The germline CDR1 and CDR2 sequences are LGHDT and YNNKEL (reference sequence). V was cut by 1 base and J by 2 bases, with 11 bases left in between. The CDR3 is made up of 15 amino acids.

This rearrangement joins TRBV6-2 or TRBV6-3 to TRBJ1-4; 7 positions match TRBD1. Trimming cost V 2 bases and J 8 bases; bases outside gene matches: 8. CDR1 is MNHEY, CDR2 SVGEGT, per germline. The CDR3 consists of 15 residues. Here the CDR3 DNA reads TGTGCCAGCAGTTACCCATCGACAGGGAAAGAAAAACTGTTTTTT. Translating gives CASSYPSTGKEKLFF.

The chain has TRBV3-1 (or the pseudogene TRBV3-2) and TRBJ2-1; 11 bases fit TRBD2. The CDR3 has 16 amino acids. With V trimmed by 4 bases and J by 2 bases, 4 bases remained unmatched. The germline V gene has CDR1 LGHDT and CDR2 YNNKEL (reference sequence). CDR3 nucleotides: TGTGCCAGCAGCCCTCTAGCGGGAGGTACCTACAATGAGCAGTTCTTC. This gives the protein CASSPLAGGTYNEQFF.

The chain joins TRBV28 to TRBJ1-6; perhaps TRBD1 as D (6 bases). The CDR3 runs 13 residues. CDR1 is MDHEN, CDR2 SYDVKM, per germline. V was trimmed by 7 bases and J by 5 bases, leaving 9 bases between them. This chain's CDR3 is CASKDRDNSPLHF. As DNA, the CDR3 is TGTGCCAGCAAGGACAGAGATAATTCACCCCTCCACTTT.

The J gene is TRBJ1-2, the V gene TRBV12-5; perhaps TRBD1 as D (6 bases). The CDR3 is made up of 16 amino acids. Germline V lookup: CDR1 LGHNT, CDR2 FRNRAP. With 4 bases removed from V and 4 bases from J, the gap between germline ends came to 19 bases. CDR3 amino acids: CASGSLSQGPAYGYTF. CDR3 in DNA: TGTGCTAGTGGTTCCCTCTCTCAGGGGCCAGCCTATGGCTACACCTTC.

This CDR3 is CAISESAGVNTEAFF. Here the CDR3 DNA reads TGTGCCATCAGTGAGTCGGCAGGTGTGAACACTGAAGCTTTCTTT. The chain couples TRBV10-3 to TRBJ1-1; D is uncertain. With 0 bases removed from V and 0 bases from J, the gap between germline ends came to 8 bases. The CDR3 totals 15 residues. Germline-derived CDR1 and CDR2 are ENHRY and SYGVKD.

The chain recombines TRBV11-3 with TRBJ1-3; a weak D match, TRBD1 (6 bases). V was clipped by 3 bases and J by 2 bases, with 8 bases between them. This CDR3 contains 14 residues. In germline, CDR1 is SGHNT, CDR2 YENEEA. This CDR3 is CASSFTGPGNTIYF. CDR3 coding DNA: TGTGCCAGCAGCTTCACAGGGCCTGGAAACACCATATATTTT.

J is TRBJ2-7 and V is TRBV9, with TRBD2 matching 9 bases. This CDR3 comprises 14 residues. The J segment lost 6 bases and the V segment lost 3 bases, leaving 7 bases of the junction unmatched. Germline V gene lookup returns CDR1 SGDLS and CDR2 YYNGEE. CDR3 sequence: CASSEMGLAGEQYF. DNA for the CDR3: TGTGCCAGCAGCGAGATGGGACTAGCCGGCGAGCAGTACTTC.

V is TRBV12-3 or TRBV12-4 and J is TRBJ1-1; D is unresolved. Trimming removed 1 base at V and 8 bases at J, with 8 bases between. This CDR3 has 12 residues. CDR3 bases: TGTGCCAGCAGTTTAGTTTGGGAGGAAGCTTTCTTT. This gives the protein CASSLVWEEAFF.

This rearrangement joins TRBV6-1 to TRBJ1-2, with a possible D match to TRBD1 (5 bases). V shed 1 base and J shed 4 bases, with 13 bases lying between them. CDR1 is MNHNS and CDR2 is SASEGT in the germline V gene. This CDR3 contains 15 residues. CDR3 protein: CASSEDGRATYGYTF. The CDR3 nucleotides are TGTGCCAGCAGTGAAGATGGCAGGGCTACCTATGGCTACACCTTC.

The chain carries TRBV11-2 and TRBJ2-1; the match to TRBD1 covers 9 bases. From germline, CDR1 is SGHAT and CDR2 FQNNGV. Germline trimming cut 2 bases from V and 8 bases from J; bases unmatched to any gene: 7. The CDR3 covers 15 residues. This chain's CDR3 is CASSLLGQGGDEQFF. CDR3 nucleotide sequence: TGTGCCAGCAGCTTATTGGGACAGGGTGGCGATGAGCAGTTCTTC.

This chain links TRBV5-1 with TRBJ1-1; a weak D match, TRBD1 (5 bases). CDR1 SGHRS and CDR2 YFSETQ come from the germline V gene. Trimming pared 6 bases from V and 2 bases from J, leaving 14 bases between. This CDR3 has 14 amino acids. CDR3 sequence (DNA): TGCGCCAGCAAAACCTCGCAGGGCAACACTGAAGCTTTCTTT. This encodes CASKTSQGNTEAFF.

This clone appeared once. This chain connects TRBV7-9 to TRBJ2-3; maybe TRBD1 (6 bases). Germline loops: CDR1 SEHNR, CDR2 FQNEAQ (reference sequence). This CDR3 region has 15 residues. V lost 1 base and J 3 bases, leaving 11 bases between the germline ends. This CDR3 is CASSLVNRVTDTQYF. The CDR3 DNA sequence: TGTGCCAGCAGCTTAGTGAACAGGGTGACAGATACGCAGTATTTT. The full variable domain, its missing parts supplied by reference TRBV7-9 and TRBJ2-3, is DTGVSQNPRHKITKRGQNVTFRCDPISEHNRLYWYRQTLGQGPEFLTYFQNEAQLEKSRLLSDRFSAERPKGSFSTLEIQRTEQGDSAMYLCASSLVNRVTDTQYFGPGTRLTVL.

This sequence joins TRBV5-4 and TRBJ2-5; 9 nucleotides match TRBD2. Per the germline V gene, CDR1 is SGHNT and CDR2 is YYREEE (reference sequence). Trimming cost V 4 bases and J 3 bases; bases outside gene matches: 10. CDR3 length equals 16 residues. The CDR3 here is CASSNAGLAGKETQYF. CDR3 DNA sequence: TGTGCCAGCAGCAATGCAGGGCTAGCGGGAAAAGAGACCCAGTACTTC. The full variable domain, in which reference TRBV5-4 and TRBJ2-5 provide the parts outside the CDR3, is ETGVTQSPTHLIKTRGQQVTLRCSSQSGHNTVSWYQQALGQGPQFIFQYYREEENGRGNFPPRFSGLQFPNYSSELNVNALELDDSALYLCASSNAGLAGKETQYFGPGTRLLVL.

The gene calls are TRBV11-2 and TRBJ2-2; D perhaps matches TRBD1 (6 bases). The germline gives CDR1 SGHAT, CDR2 FQNNGV. Trimming removed 7 bases from V and 6 bases from J, with 12 bases in between. The CDR3 covers 13 residues. The chain's CDR3 is CASTTQGSGELFF. DNA for the CDR3: TGTGCCAGCACCACTCAGGGGTCCGGGGAGCTGTTTTTT.

The chain combines TRBV4-3 with TRBJ2-7, with 9 bases aligning to TRBD1. With V trimmed by 4 bases and J by 2 bases, 6 bases remained unmatched. The germline V gene encodes CDR1 LGHNA and CDR2 YSLEER. The CDR3 contains 15 residues. CDR3 residues: CASSLGTGKAYEQYF. CDR3 sequence (DNA): TGCGCCAGCAGCCTAGGGACAGGGAAAGCCTACGAGCAGTACTTC.

This clone was seen just once. V usage is TRBV10-3 and J usage is TRBJ1-3, with D unresolved. Trimming took 0 bases from V and 4 from J, leaving 7 bases between them. There are 14 residues in the CDR3. The germline CDR1 and CDR2 sequences are ENHRY and SYGVKD. CDR3: CAISESTRGNTIYF. The DNA of the CDR3 is TGTGCCATCAGTGAGTCGACTAGGGGAAACACCATATATTTT.

V and J are TRBV5-1 and TRBJ1-1; D gene ambiguous. The germline V gene encodes CDR1 SGHRS and CDR2 YFSETQ. Trimming stripped 1 base from V and 4 bases from J, with 14 bases between. This CDR3 comprises 15 residues. The CDR3 reads CASSLSRRESTEAFF. For the CDR3, the DNA is TGCGCCAGCAGCTTGTCTCGTCGGGAGTCCACTGAAGCTTTCTTT.

V and J are TRBV9 and TRBJ2-1; 9 nucleotides align to TRBD2. Germline V gives CDR1 SGDLS, CDR2 YYNGEE. The CDR3 consists of 19 residues. The ends lost 3 bases at V and 9 bases at J; junction bases unmatched: 22. The CDR3 loop is CASSGGEGAGIAGDSEQFF. DNA for the CDR3: TGTGCCAGCAGCGGAGGGGAAGGGGCCGGGATAGCGGGAGACAGTGAGCAGTTCTTC. The entire variable domain, with the rest obtained from reference TRBV9 and TRBJ2-1, is as follows: DSGVTQTPKHLITATGQRVTLRCSPRSGDLSVYWYQQSLDQGLQFLIQYYNGEERAKGNILERFSAQQFPDLHSELNLSSLELGDSALYFCASSGGEGAGIAGDSEQFFGPGTRLTVL.

This chain uses TRBV4-3 with TRBJ2-1, with 11 positions matching TRBD2. Trimming cost V 4 bases and J 8 bases; bases outside gene matches: 10. This CDR3 has 16 residues. The germline V gene has CDR1 LGHNA and CDR2 YSLEER. The CDR3 DNA follows: TGCGCCAGCAGCCCAGGAACTAGCGGGAGTCCCCATGAGCAGTTCTTC. This translates into CASSPGTSGSPHEQFF.

J is TRBJ2-7 and V is TRBV4-1; D might be TRBD2 (5 bases). This CDR3 has 17 amino acids. The V and J ends lost 0 bases and 2 bases respectively, with 17 bases between them. In germline, CDR1 is MGHRA, CDR2 YSYEKL. The CDR3 DNA is TGCGCCAGCAGCCAAGAAGGCGGACTCCCATCTCCCTACGAGCAGTACTTC. As protein: CASSQEGGLPSPYEQYF.

J is TRBJ1-1 and V is TRBV28, with D perhaps matching TRBD1 (5 bases). The length of the CDR3 is 12 residues. Germline V gene sequence: CDR1 MDHEN, CDR2 SYDVKM. Trimming shortened V by 2 bases and J by 10 bases, and 11 bases separated the two germline ends. The CDR3 spells CASSLGDGGAFF. The CDR3 DNA reads TGTGCCAGCAGTTTAGGGGACGGGGGAGCTTTCTTT.

V is TRBV2 and J is TRBJ1-1; a possible D gene is TRBD1 (6 bases). V lost 5 bases and J 0 bases, leaving 10 bases between the germline ends. Germline lookup yields CDR1 SNHLY and CDR2 FYNNEI. The CDR3 contains 14 residues. The CDR3 spells CASSLTGMNTEAFF. CDR3 in DNA: TGTGCCAGCAGTCTTACAGGGATGAACACTGAAGCTTTCTTT.

The chain uses TRBV20-1 and TRBJ1-6; D unresolved. V was pared by 3 bases and J by 9 bases, with 9 bases between. There are 12 residues in the CDR3. Germline V gives CDR1 DFQATT, CDR2 SNEGSKA (reference sequence). The CDR3 is CSASSRGSPLHF. CDR3 DNA: TGCAGTGCTAGTTCACGCGGTTCACCCCTCCACTTT.

This rearrangement joins TRBV12-3 or TRBV12-4 to TRBJ2-5; D perhaps matches TRBD2 (6 bases). Trimming took off 8 bases at V and 5 bases at J, with 15 bases between the two ends. This CDR3 region has 13 residues. CDR3 DNA: TGTGCCAGCTCCGGAGGGCGTAGGGAGACCCAGTACTTC. Protein: CASSGGRRETQYF.

This rearrangement joins TRBV29-1 to TRBJ2-1; TRBD2 aligns across 12 bases. The CDR3 runs 16 residues. V shed 6 bases and J 4 bases; nucleotides not matched to a gene: 10. The V gene's germline CDR1 is SQVTM and CDR2 ANQGSEA. As DNA, the CDR3 is TGCAGCGTGACCACAGGGACTAGCGGGCCGTACAATGAGCAGTTCTTC. Translating it yields CSVTTGTSGPYNEQFF.

The chain joins TRBV3-1 (or the pseudogene TRBV3-2) to TRBJ2-5, with D tentatively TRBD1 (6 bases). V lost 5 bases to trimming and J lost 2 bases, with 18 bases between them. Germline loops: CDR1 LGHDT, CDR2 YNNKEL (reference sequence). This CDR3 contains 16 residues. The CDR3 DNA reads as TGTGCCAGCAGCTCATATCTATGGACAGAACAAGAGACCCAGTACTTC. Protein: CASSSYLWTEQETQYF.

The rearrangement uses TRBV6-2 or TRBV6-3 and TRBJ1-1; 7 bases map to TRBD1. The germline CDR1 and CDR2 sequences are MNHEY and SVGEGT. The V segment lost 6 bases and the J segment 1 base; nucleotides outside the gene matches: 5. The CDR3 contains 14 residues. The CDR3 loop reads CASSFRDRNTEAFF. CDR3 sequence (DNA): TGTGCCAGCAGCTTCCGGGACAGGAACACTGAAGCTTTCTTT.